Presented here are 29 T cell receptor beta chains from one specimen sequenced in a study of identical twins. TCRdb re-derived calls from the 5' RACE reads in MiXCR, one entry per CDR3 protein. The sample gives 650,000 to 750,000 distinct CDR3 sequences, 21% of which show up once; roughly 4.3% is in the top ten. The sample was also linked to a second study, of T cells expressing NK-cell markers.

The material sequenced was PBMCs. The origin of the receptors is a woman between 18 and 29 years old in good health.

This clonotype was recorded a few times. The chain uses TRBV7-2 and TRBJ1-2, with 8 nucleotides matching TRBD1. The trim removed 4 bases at V and 4 bases at J, leaving 5 bases unmatched. Germline-derived CDR1 and CDR2 are SGHTA and FQGNSA. This CDR3 region has 14 residues. CDR3 protein: CASSWDRSGYGYTF. DNA for the CDR3: TGTGCCAGCAGCTGGGACAGGTCGGGCTATGGCTACACCTTC.

V gene TRBV7-9 combines with J gene TRBJ2-5; D is ambiguous. Trimming cost V 5 bases and J 5 bases, with 15 bases left between them. The CDR3 covers 14 residues. Germline CDR1 reads SEHNR; CDR2 reads FQNEAQ (reference sequence). CDR3: CASSLHAAGETQYF. The CDR3 nucleotides read TGTGCCAGCAGCCTCCACGCGGCTGGGGAGACCCAGTACTTC.

The rearrangement links TRBV27 to TRBJ2-1, with D perhaps given as TRBD1 or TRBD2 (5 bases each). CDR1 and CDR2 (germline): MNHEY, SMNVEV (reference sequence). The V gene lost 4 bases and the J gene lost 14 bases, with 18 bases spanning the gap. The CDR3 has 13 residues. The CDR3 DNA reads TGTGCCAGCAGTTCGGGAACCGGGACGGACGAGTTCTTC. Its protein is CASSSGTGTDEFF.

This sequence joins TRBV7-9 and TRBJ2-3; possible D gene TRBD2, 6 bases. Trimming removed 3 bases at V and 4 bases at J, with 17 bases between. The CDR3 has 16 residues. Germline CDR1 SEHNR, CDR2 FQNEAQ (reference sequence). The CDR3 region has the DNA TGTGCCAGCAGCTTGTCCGGGACTCCGAGGGCAGATACGCAGTATTTT. This gives the protein CASSLSGTPRADTQYF.

This clonotype has more than one count but fewer than ten. This chain joins TRBV6-2 or TRBV6-3 and TRBJ1-5; D might be TRBD1 (5 bases). The CDR3 consists of 18 residues. The ends were cut back, 2 bases at V and 0 bases at J, with 17 bases in the middle. Germline CDR1 reads MNHEY; CDR2 reads SVGEGT. CDR3 sequence reads: CASSYERARGYSNQPQHF. The CDR3 DNA reads as TGTGCCAGCAGTTACGAGCGAGCCCGGGGCTATAGCAATCAGCCCCAGCATTTT.

The table lists this clonotype with many counts. This chain uses TRBV7-2 with TRBJ2-3; D is unresolved. Trimming removed 5 bases at V and 2 bases at J, with 17 bases between. Germline V gives CDR1 SGHTA, CDR2 FQGNSA. The CDR3 runs to 16 residues. The CDR3 loop is CASSAPLMTHTDTQYF. In DNA, the CDR3 is TGTGCCAGCAGCGCGCCCCTCATGACTCACACAGATACGCAGTATTTT. Combining the CDR3 with reference TRBV7-2 and TRBJ2-3 gives the whole variable domain GAGVSQSPSNKVTEKGKDVELRCDPISGHTALYWYRQSLGQGLEFLIYFQGNSAPDKSGLPSDRFSAERTGGSVSTLTIQRTQQEDSAVYLCASSAPLMTHTDTQYFGPGTRLTVL.

The rearrangement joins TRBV12-3 or TRBV12-4 to TRBJ2-1, with D perhaps matching TRBD2 (6 bases). Trimming removed 6 bases at V and 15 bases at J, with 18 bases between. The CDR3 has 12 residues. CDR3 nucleotide sequence: TGTGCCAGCAGCTCGGGGGTGCCAAATAGGTTCTTC. This codes for CASSSGVPNRFF.

The table lists this clonotype with many counts. The chain carries TRBV4-3 and TRBJ2-1, with 11 positions matching TRBD2. CDR1 LGHNA and CDR2 YSLEER come from the germline V gene. The CDR3 extends over 15 amino acids. V gave up 5 bases and J gave up 7 bases; unmatched junction bases: 7. The CDR3 nucleotides read TGCGCCAGCAGCACTACTAGCGGGAGTTTGAATGAGCAGTTCTTC. Its protein is CASSTTSGSLNEQFF.

This chain links TRBV10-3 with TRBJ2-3; the match to TRBD2 covers 8 bases. The V gene's germline CDR1 is ENHRY and CDR2 SYGVKD. The ends lost 8 bases at V and 7 bases at J; junction bases unmatched: 14. This CDR3 is 15 amino acids long. CDR3: CAIGRAGVLSHTQYF. The CDR3 nucleotides are TGTGCCATCGGGCGAGCGGGAGTACTGTCACATACGCAGTATTTT.

The table lists this clonotype with a few counts. The chain recombines TRBV6-1 with TRBJ1-6, with TRBD1 matching 7 bases. The CDR3 covers 15 residues. CDR1 MNHNS and CDR2 SASEGT come from the germline V gene. V shed 8 bases and J 4 bases; nucleotides not matched to a gene: 8. CDR3 DNA sequence: TGTGCCAGCGGAAATGCAGGGGGGTATAATTCACCCCTCCACTTT. This gives the protein CASGNAGGYNSPLHF.

This clonotype was seen more than once but under ten times. V gene TRBV20-1 combines with J gene TRBJ2-3, with no clear D. The CDR3 covers 14 residues. V was shortened by 5 bases and J by 4 bases, with 16 bases between the two germline ends. In germline, CDR1 is DFQATT, CDR2 SNEGSKA (reference sequence). The CDR3 loop reads CSARIGWLADTQYF. CDR3 DNA sequence: TGCAGTGCTCGGATTGGGTGGCTAGCAGATACGCAGTATTTT.

This chain links TRBV20-1 with TRBJ2-2; TRBD2 matches 10 bases. The CDR3 length is 14 residues. Germline V lookup: CDR1 DFQATT, CDR2 SNEGSKA (reference sequence). The ends lost 4 bases at V and 6 bases at J; junction bases unmatched: 5. The CDR3 protein is CSANSGGASGELFF. The CDR3 coding sequence is TGCAGTGCTAACAGCGGGGGGGCCTCCGGGGAGCTGTTTTTT.

The chain has TRBV6-1 and TRBJ2-1; TRBD1 is a possible D gene (6 bases). The length of the CDR3 is 14 residues. From germline, CDR1 is MNHNS and CDR2 SASEGT. Trimming cost V 10 bases and J 3 bases, with 16 bases left between them. The CDR3 here is CATQAGQSYNEQFF. The CDR3 DNA reads as TGTGCCACCCAGGCTGGACAGAGCTACAATGAGCAGTTCTTC.

V usage is TRBV4-1 and J usage is TRBJ2-7, with D possibly being TRBD1 (5 bases). CDR3 length: 18 residues. V was pared by 0 bases and J by 0 bases, with 18 bases between. Germline loops: CDR1 MGHRA, CDR2 YSYEKL. CDR3 residues: CASSQDGSAGPSSYEQYF. CDR3 sequence (DNA): TGCGCCAGCAGCCAAGATGGGTCAGCAGGGCCCAGCTCCTACGAGCAGTACTTC.

This clonotype appeared a few times. V usage is TRBV5-1 and J usage is TRBJ2-2; 7 nucleotides agree with TRBD1. Per germline, CDR1 SGHRS and CDR2 YFSETQ. The CDR3 totals 15 residues. V lost 4 bases and J lost 2; bases outside the gene matches: 5. This CDR3 is CASSPDRVNTGELFF. The CDR3 coding sequence is TGCGCCAGCAGCCCTGACAGGGTTAACACCGGGGAGCTGTTTTTT.

This clonotype occurred a few times. The chain carries TRBV20-1 and TRBJ2-3; 10 bases align to TRBD1. Germline assignment: CDR1 DFQATT and CDR2 SNEGSKA (reference sequence). The CDR3 consists of 13 residues. The V gene end was trimmed by 6 bases and the J gene end by 5 bases; junction bases not matched to a gene: 5. The CDR3 coding sequence is TGCAGTGCACGGACAGGGGGAAGAGATACGCAGTATTTT. Translation gives CSARTGGRDTQYF.

This chain connects TRBV10-3 to TRBJ2-1, with 12 bases lining up with TRBD2. The germline V gene has CDR1 ENHRY and CDR2 SYGVKD. This CDR3 is built from 19 residues. V gave up 3 bases and J gave up 7 bases; unmatched junction bases: 16. CDR3 loop: CAISEPSSSGGAGRNEQFF. For the CDR3, the DNA is TGTGCCATCAGTGAACCCTCTTCTAGCGGGGGGGCCGGTAGGAATGAGCAGTTCTTC.

CDR3 loop: CASSARDASYEAFF. CDR3 bases: TGTGCCAGCAGCGCAAGGGACGCCAGCTATGAAGCTTTCTTT. The chain has TRBV9 and TRBJ1-1; possible D gene TRBD1, 5 bases. The ends were cut back, 3 bases at V and 7 bases at J, with 16 bases in the middle. This CDR3 region has 14 residues. Germline V lookup: CDR1 SGDLS, CDR2 YYNGEE.

Many counts were recorded for this clonotype. The chain combines TRBV9 with TRBJ1-2, with a possible D match to TRBD1 (5 bases). The CDR3 has 13 residues. V lost 4 bases and J lost 2, with 9 bases in between. The germline V gene has CDR1 SGDLS and CDR2 YYNGEE. The CDR3 region is CASSTTANYGYTF. The CDR3 DNA reads as TGTGCCAGCAGCACGACAGCGAACTATGGCTACACCTTC.

The chain employs TRBV5-6 and TRBJ2-7, with TRBD1 as a possible D gene (5 bases). Trimming took off 1 base at V and 3 bases at J, with 11 bases between the two ends. The CDR3 loop spans 14 amino acids. Germline-derived CDR1 and CDR2 are SGHDT and YYEEEE. CDR3 sequence (DNA): TGTGCCAGCAGCTTGACGACAGATGTCTACGAGCAGTACTTC. Encoded protein: CASSLTTDVYEQYF.

This clonotype has just a few counts. The rearrangement uses TRBV7-9 and TRBJ2-1, with a possible D match to TRBD2 (5 bases). The CDR3 has 11 residues. Germline V lookup: CDR1 SEHNR, CDR2 FQNEAQ (reference sequence). Trimming took off 5 bases at V and 12 bases at J, with 11 bases between the two ends. This CDR3 is CASSRAGGQFF. In DNA, the CDR3 is TGTGCCAGCAGCCGGGCGGGTGGGCAGTTCTTC.

This clonotype turned up a few times. CDR3 region: CSAGRGSGAQYF. CDR3 nucleotide sequence: TGCAGTGCGGGTCGGGGTTCTGGGGCCCAGTACTTC. This sequence joins TRBV20-1 and TRBJ2-5; possible D gene TRBD2, 5 bases. The CDR3 length is 12 residues. CDR1 DFQATT and CDR2 SNEGSKA come from the germline V gene (reference sequence). Between the trimmed V and J ends, which lost 6 bases and 9 bases, there was a span of 17 bases.

The rearrangement links TRBV4-2 to TRBJ2-5; 7 positions match TRBD1. With V trimmed by 3 bases and J by 3 bases, 4 bases remained unmatched. Germline CDR1 reads LGHNA; CDR2 reads YNFKEQ. The CDR3 runs to 14 residues. CDR3 protein: CASSHGQVEETQYF. DNA of the CDR3: TGTGCCAGCAGCCATGGACAGGTAGAAGAGACCCAGTACTTC.

This chain joins TRBV5-1 and TRBJ1-2, with TRBD1 identical over 8 bases. This CDR3 has 12 amino acids. CDR1 is SGHRS and CDR2 is YFSETQ in the germline V gene. The V gene end was trimmed by 4 bases and the J gene end by 7 bases; junction bases not matched to a gene: 3. CDR3 sequence reads: CASSMDRVGYTF. The CDR3 DNA reads as TGCGCCAGCAGCATGGACAGGGTTGGCTACACCTTC.

Many counts were recorded for this clonotype. The chain is built from TRBV7-2 and TRBJ2-1; D unresolved. Trimming cost V 5 bases and J 5 bases, with 7 bases left between them. The germline V gene encodes CDR1 SGHTA and CDR2 FQGNSA. The CDR3 has 12 residues. The CDR3 DNA is TGTGCCAGCAGCCCCGTCCACAATGAGCAGTTCTTC. Translation: CASSPVHNEQFF.

CDR3 sequence reads: CASSQGGSPHYEQYF. The CDR3 nucleotides read TGCGCCAGCAGCCAAGGTGGATCTCCGCACTACGAGCAGTACTTC. The chain links TRBV4-1 to TRBJ2-7, with D unresolved. The germline V and J ends were trimmed by 1 base and 3 bases, with 13 bases remaining between them. This CDR3 is built from 15 residues. Per the germline V gene, CDR1 is MGHRA and CDR2 is YSYEKL.

The chain joins TRBV15 to TRBJ1-1; D is unresolved. V lost 5 bases and J 0 bases, leaving 10 bases between the germline ends. The CDR3 is 14 amino acids. Germline loops: CDR1 LNHNV, CDR2 YYDKDF (reference sequence). The CDR3 loop reads CATSQRRMNTEAFF. DNA for the CDR3: TGTGCCACCAGCCAAAGACGGATGAACACTGAAGCTTTCTTT.

This clonotype turned up a few times. This rearrangement joins TRBV30 to TRBJ2-1, with 7 bases fitting TRBD1. V was pared by 2 bases and J by 7 bases, with 2 bases of the junction left unmatched. The CDR3 loop spans 12 amino acids. CDR1 is GTSNPN, CDR2 SVGIG, per germline (reference sequence). The CDR3 is CAWSQDRNEQFF. CDR3 DNA: TGTGCCTGGAGTCAGGACAGGAATGAGCAGTTCTTC.

The J gene is TRBJ2-7, the V gene TRBV11-2; the D gene is possibly TRBD2 (5 bases). CDR3 size: 14 residues. From germline, CDR1 is SGHAT and CDR2 FQNNGV. The V gene lost 0 bases and the J gene lost 7 bases, with 13 bases spanning the gap. For the CDR3, the DNA is TGTGCCAGCAGCTTAGAAGCCCCCTCGGGGGAGCAGTACTTC. Protein product: CASSLEAPSGEQYF.